These 19 T cell receptor beta chains were all obtained from the same sample, sequenced in a study of cytomegalovirus exposure and HLA in healthy donors (dated by TCRdb to about 2017). The library relied on the immunoSEQ multiplex PCR assay. For the multiplex PCR, a mixture combining 60 forward primers for TCR Vbeta segments and 13 reverse primers for TCR Jbeta segments was used. Entries here come from immuneACCESS through TCRdb and include only in-frame sequences with V and J called. Some clones fail to appear in such tables; in the studies checked, an unresolved V gene covers under half of the shortfall, and the cause of the remainder is unknown. This sample holds about 220,000 clones; 60% to 80% were observed only once. Roughly 2% of the sample rests with the top ten. The sample consisted of PBMCs. The receptors shown here come from a woman aged 30 to 39 in good health and CMV-seronegative.

V and J are TRBV5-1 and TRBJ2-7; TRBD1 aligns across 9 bases. CDR1 SGHRS and CDR2 YFSETQ come from the germline V gene. Trimming took 3 bases from V and 1 from J; bases not matched to a gene: 8. This CDR3 contains 16 residues. CDR3 in amino acids: CASSSRGQGFSYEQYF. CDR3 DNA: TGCGCCAGCAGCTCCCGGGGACAGGGATTTTCCTACGAGCAGTACTTC.

CDR3 coding DNA: TGTGCCAGCAGCGCCACGAGGCAGATGAACACTGAAGCTTTCTTT. Protein sequence: CASSATRQMNTEAFF. The genes are TRBV9 and TRBJ1-1, with unresolved D. This CDR3 is 15 amino acids long. The germline V gene encodes CDR1 SGDLS and CDR2 YYNGEE. V lost 3 bases to trimming and J lost 0 bases, with 12 bases between them.

The chain uses TRBV4-1 and TRBJ1-1, with D maybe TRBD1 (6 bases). CDR1 is MGHRA and CDR2 is YSYEKL in the germline V gene. CDR3 length equals 14 residues. The ends were cut back, 1 base at V and 8 bases at J, with 14 bases in the middle. The CDR3 loop reads CASSQAQGPGEAFF. The CDR3 DNA sequence: TGCGCCAGCAGCCAAGCCCAGGGGCCCGGGGAAGCTTTCTTT.

The rearrangement joins TRBV5-6 to TRBJ2-7; 9 positions agree with TRBD1. The CDR3 runs 16 residues. Germline V gene data show CDR1 as SGHDT and CDR2 as YYEEEE. The V segment lost 4 bases and the J segment 2 bases; nucleotides outside the gene matches: 10. The CDR3 reads CASSRFRGQGAYEQYF. The CDR3 coding sequence is TGTGCCAGCAGCCGATTCCGGGGACAGGGAGCCTACGAGCAGTACTTC. Full variable domain (outside the CDR3, taken from reference TRBV5-6 and TRBJ2-7): DAGVTQSPTHLIKTRGQQVTLRCSPKSGHDTVSWYQQALGQGPQFIFQYYEEEERQRGNFPDRFSGHQFPNYSSELNVNALLLGDSALYLCASSRFRGQGAYEQYFGPGTRLTVT.

The genes are TRBV15 and TRBJ2-7; 10 positions agree with TRBD2. Germline CDR1 and CDR2: LNHNV and YYDKDF (reference sequence). V lost 1 base and J lost 5; bases outside the gene matches: 5. This CDR3 has 15 residues. The CDR3 reads CATSRVLAGANEQYF. DNA of the CDR3: TGTGCCACCAGCAGAGTCCTAGCGGGAGCGAACGAGCAGTACTTC. Full variable domain (missing parts from reference TRBV15 and TRBJ2-7): DAMVIQNPRYQVTQFGKPVTLSCSQTLNHNVMYWYQQKSSQAPKLLFHYYDKDFNNEADTPDNFQSRRPNTSFCFLDIRSPGLGDTAMYLCATSRVLAGANEQYFGPGTRLTVT.

The chain couples TRBV10-2 to TRBJ2-7, with 7 nucleotides matching TRBD2. Germline-derived CDR1 and CDR2 are WSHSY and SAAADI. Germline trimming cut 3 bases from V and 5 bases from J; bases unmatched to any gene: 7. The CDR3 totals 14 residues. The CDR3 region has the DNA TGCGCCAGCAGTGATGGGGGGGATAGCGACGAGCAGTACTTC. It yields the protein CASSDGGDSDEQYF.

This chain joins TRBV6-6 and TRBJ1-1, with D perhaps matching TRBD1 (5 bases). V gave up 6 bases and J gave up 8 bases, with 22 bases separating them. Germline loops: CDR1 MNHNY, CDR2 SVGAGI (reference sequence). The CDR3 spans 15 residues. This CDR3 is CASRTSLTESREAFF. DNA for the CDR3: TGTGCCAGCAGGACGAGTCTGACAGAGAGCAGGGAAGCTTTCTTT.

The table lists this clone with a few counts. This chain joins TRBV7-2 and TRBJ2-7; D is ambiguous. V lost 1 base and J lost 2, with 12 bases in between. Germline V gene data show CDR1 as SGHTA and CDR2 as FQGNSA. CDR3 length equals 15 residues. The CDR3 DNA follows: TGTGCCAGCAGCTTAGGGCCCGCCCCCACCTACGAGCAGTACTTC. Translating gives CASSLGPAPTYEQYF. Based on the CDR3 plus reference TRBV7-2 and TRBJ2-7, the full variable domain is GAGVSQSPSNKVTEKGKDVELRCDPISGHTALYWYRQSLGQGLEFLIYFQGNSAPDKSGLPSDRFSAERTGGSVSTLTIQRTQQEDSAVYLCASSLGPAPTYEQYFGPGTRLTVT.

J is TRBJ2-7 and V is TRBV5-1; D ambiguous. This CDR3 is 13 amino acids long. Trimming removed 3 bases from V and 3 bases from J, with 10 bases in between. CDR1 and CDR2 (germline): SGHRS, YFSETQ. The CDR3 bases are TGCGCCAGCAGCTCTGAGTCATACTACGAGCAGTACTTC. Encoded protein: CASSSESYYEQYF.

The chain employs TRBV4-2 and TRBJ1-5; maybe TRBD1 (6 bases). Germline lookup yields CDR1 LGHNA and CDR2 YNFKEQ. The V end lost 4 bases, the J end lost 2 bases, and 12 bases lay between the germline ends. The CDR3 has 15 amino acids. The CDR3 loop reads CASSPDRFGNQPQHF. Written as DNA, the CDR3 is TGTGCCAGCAGCCCCGACAGGTTCGGCAATCAGCCCCAGCATTTT.

The chain links TRBV12-5 to TRBJ2-1, with 10 bases identical to TRBD1. The ends lost 7 bases at V and 8 bases at J; junction bases unmatched: 8. Looked up from germline, CDR1 is LGHNT and CDR2 is FRNRAP. The CDR3 loop spans 14 amino acids. This chain's CDR3 is CASDSGTGVYEQFF. CDR3 DNA sequence: TGTGCTAGTGACTCCGGGACAGGGGTCTATGAGCAGTTCTTC.

On this clone: Sequence at one end of the junction differs from germline and may be a read error. The chain carries TRBV4-1 and TRBJ1-6, with a possible D match to TRBD1 (6 bases). The CDR3 loop spans 15 amino acids. Germline loops: CDR1 MGHRA, CDR2 YSYEKL. CDR3 region: CASTQRDTRNSPLHF. In DNA, the CDR3 is TGCGCCAGCACCCAACGGGACACTCGGAATTCACCCCTCCACTTT.

This sequence joins TRBV4-3 and TRBJ1-2; D might be TRBD1 (5 bases). This CDR3 spans 15 amino acids. Germline assignment: CDR1 LGHNA and CDR2 YSLEER. Trimming removed 0 bases from V and 4 bases from J, with 12 bases in between. The CDR3 region is CASSQDETDFYGYTF. The CDR3 nucleotides are TGCGCCAGCAGCCAAGATGAGACAGATTTCTATGGCTACACCTTC.

The chain couples TRBV5-1 to TRBJ2-7; 10 nucleotides line up with TRBD2. CDR3 length: 16 amino acids. J was trimmed by 4 bases and V by 6 bases; bases with no gene match: 13. Germline lookup yields CDR1 SGHRS and CDR2 YFSETQ. The CDR3 sequence is CASKPSPGLAEYEQYF. DNA for the CDR3: TGCGCCAGCAAGCCCTCTCCCGGACTAGCGGAGTACGAGCAGTACTTC.

This clone appeared a few times. The chain combines TRBV5-6 with TRBJ1-6, with 8 bases fitting TRBD1. The CDR3 has 15 amino acids. Trimming cost V 5 bases and J 7 bases; bases outside gene matches: 8. Germline assignment: CDR1 SGHDT and CDR2 YYEEEE. CDR3 coding DNA: TGTGCCAGCAGTTTCGGACAGGGCGGGAATTCACCCCTCCACTTT. This translates into CASSFGQGGNSPLHF.

The chain employs TRBV6-1 and TRBJ1-1, with 7 bases matching TRBD1. The CDR3 is 13 amino acids. The V gene end was trimmed by 1 base and the J gene end by 7 bases; junction bases not matched to a gene: 3. Germline CDR1 reads MNHNS; CDR2 reads SASEGT. The CDR3 here is CASSEEGQLEAFF. The CDR3 nucleotides read TGTGCCAGCAGTGAAGAGGGACAGCTTGAAGCTTTCTTT.

This chain joins TRBV14 and TRBJ1-2, with 10 bases lining up with TRBD1. The junction had 25 bases not matched to a gene; V was cut back by 4 bases and J by 5 bases. CDR3 size: 21 residues. In germline, CDR1 is SGHDN, CDR2 FVKESK. CDR3 DNA: TGTGCCAGCAGCCCAAAACATATTTTTCACCCCGCGACAGGGGGCGCGTATGGCTACACCTTC. Translated: CASSPKHIFHPATGGAYGYTF.

The chain recombines TRBV5-4 with TRBJ2-7; 13 bases line up with TRBD2. Germline V gives CDR1 SGHNT, CDR2 YYREEE (reference sequence). Losses at the gene ends were 4 bases for V and 1 base for J; bases not matched to a gene: 5. There are 16 residues in the CDR3. This CDR3 is CASSPGLAGTSYEQYF. CDR3 nucleotides: TGTGCCAGCAGCCCGGGACTAGCGGGGACATCCTACGAGCAGTACTTC.

V is TRBV6-6 and J is TRBJ2-1, with D tentatively TRBD2 (6 bases). The CDR3 totals 14 residues. Between the trimmed V and J ends, which lost 5 bases and 1 base, there was a span of 9 bases. Germline V gene data show CDR1 as MNHNY and CDR2 as SVGAGI (reference sequence). CDR3 residues: CASSRSGSYNEQFF. As DNA, the CDR3 is TGTGCCAGCAGTAGGAGCGGGTCCTACAATGAGCAGTTCTTC.